This T cell receptor (beta chain) was documented in a study of identical twins. General study points: Recombination models fit unrelated individuals' TCR alpha sharing but underestimated twins'.

This clonotype was detected ten times or more. What it binds is not known. The V end was cut by 5 bases, the J end by 3 bases, with 8 bases between. CDR1 is MNHEY and CDR2 is SVGEGT in the germline V gene. CDR3 size: 13 residues. TCRdb reanalysed the 5' RACE reads using MiXCR and keeps one entry per CDR3 protein. Of a few hundred thousand distinct CDR3 sequences in the sample, around a tenth were seen once. The data were also submitted as part of a second study, on yellow fever vaccine responses in identical twins.

The source of this sequence is a woman between 18 and 29 years old in good health. The sample comprised PBMCs. The genes are TRBV6-2 or TRBV6-3 and TRBJ2-1; no reliable D call. CDR3 region: CASSPTGYNEQFF. The CDR3 DNA reads as TGTGCCAGCAGTCCCACGGGCTACAATGAGCAGTTCTTC.